The 27 T cell receptor beta chains below were found in one sample sequenced in a study of a mutant IDH1 vaccine in newly diagnosed glioma. Time point of the sample: week 5, during vaccination. The investigators gave 300 ug of mutant IDH1 20-mer peptide in each vaccine dose, together with topical imiquimod. TCRdb keeps only in-frame clones here, not all; method: immunoSEQ multiplex PCR. The profile shows over 45,000 clones, about 81% of them singletons. These receptors lack a known antigen. The sequenced sample was PBMCs, obtained from a glioma patient whose treatment included an IDH1 peptide vaccine. The receptors come from a woman aged 50 to 60 with glioma.

This clone is a singleton in its sample. The J gene is TRBJ2-3, the V gene TRBV5-4; 9 bases map to TRBD2. The germline gives CDR1 SGHNT, CDR2 YYREEE (reference sequence). The CDR3 consists of 17 residues. The ends lost 2 bases at V and 4 bases at J; junction bases unmatched: 11. The chain's CDR3 is CASSLGASGVRADTQYF. The CDR3 DNA is TGTGCCAGCAGCTTAGGGGCTAGCGGGGTAAGGGCAGATACGCAGTATTTT.

V gene TRBV11-3 combines with J gene TRBJ1-5; 10 bases fit TRBD1. J gave up 7 bases and V 5 bases, and 5 bases lay outside the gene matches. The CDR3 has 14 amino acids. Per the germline V gene, CDR1 is SGHNT and CDR2 is YENEEA. CDR3 sequence: CASSQGDRGQPQHF. In DNA form, the CDR3 reads TGTGCCAGCAGCCAGGGGGACAGGGGACAGCCCCAGCATTTT.

This clone was detected a few times. The chain employs TRBV6-1 and TRBJ1-6, with D perhaps TRBD1 (5 bases). The CDR3 is made up of 15 amino acids. CDR1 is MNHNS and CDR2 is SASEGT in the germline V gene. V shed 0 bases and J shed 7 bases, with 10 bases lying between them. The CDR3 sequence: CASSEAQGMNSPLHF. CDR3 bases: TGTGCCAGCAGTGAAGCGCAGGGTATGAATTCACCCCTCCACTTT.

This clone was seen a handful of times. V is TRBV7-9 and J is TRBJ2-1; 8 positions match TRBD1. V was clipped by 4 bases and J by 5 bases; unmatched bases: 10. The germline CDR1 and CDR2 sequences are SEHNR and FQNEAQ (reference sequence). The CDR3 spans 16 residues. CDR3 sequence: CASSSYRQGSHNEQFF. CDR3 nucleotide sequence: TGTGCCAGCAGCTCTTACCGACAGGGGTCCCACAATGAGCAGTTCTTC.

V usage is TRBV28 and J usage is TRBJ1-1; the match to TRBD1 covers 7 bases. V lost 5 bases, J lost 0 bases, and 3 bases stayed unmatched. This CDR3 comprises 14 residues. The germline gives CDR1 MDHEN, CDR2 SYDVKM. In DNA, the CDR3 is TGTGCCAGCAGTGCGACAGGGTTGAACACTGAAGCTTTCTTT. It yields the protein CASSATGLNTEAFF.

This clone was seen a few times. The chain recombines TRBV5-1 with TRBJ1-5; 12 positions agree with TRBD1. The germline gives CDR1 SGHRS, CDR2 YFSETQ. This CDR3 is 15 amino acids long. Trimming cost V 9 bases and J 6 bases; bases outside gene matches: 10. The CDR3 DNA sequence: TGCGCCACCGACACCGGGACAGGGGGCGTTCAGCCCCAGCATTTT. Translation: CATDTGTGGVQPQHF. Variable domain in full (rest from reference TRBV5-1 and TRBJ1-5): KAGVTQTPRYLIKTRGQQVTLSCSPISGHRSVSWYQQTPGQGLQFLFEYFSETQRNKGNFPGRFSGRQFSNSRSEMNVSTLELGDSALYLCATDTGTGGVQPQHFGDGTRLSIL.

This chain uses TRBV5-1 with TRBJ1-1; 9 bases agree with TRBD1. CDR1 is SGHRS, CDR2 YFSETQ, per germline. J lost 1 base, V lost 4 bases, and 5 bases had no gene match. The CDR3 consists of 15 residues. The CDR3 bases are TGCGCCAGCAGCCCCGGACAGGGGACGAACACTGAAGCTTTCTTT. Its translation is CASSPGQGTNTEAFF.

The CDR3 is CASSPPGQGVRGYTF. The CDR3 bases are TGTGCCAGCAGCCCCCCGGGACAGGGGGTGCGGGGCTACACCTTC. The chain couples TRBV7-9 to TRBJ1-2; 11 bases are a match to TRBD1. The CDR3 loop spans 15 amino acids. V was pared by 5 bases and J by 8 bases, with 10 bases of the junction left unmatched. Germline V gene data show CDR1 as SEHNR and CDR2 as FQNEAQ (reference sequence).

V is TRBV7-3 and J is TRBJ2-2; D is possibly TRBD1 (5 bases). Trimming cost V 1 base and J 6 bases, with 6 bases left between them. The CDR3 runs 13 residues. The germline V gene encodes CDR1 SGHTA and CDR2 FQGTGA. CDR3 residues: CASSLNRPGELFF. CDR3 DNA: TGTGCCAGCAGCTTAAACAGGCCCGGGGAGCTGTTTTTT.

The V gene is TRBV2, the J gene TRBJ2-1, with a possible D match to TRBD2 (6 bases). V was cut by 3 bases and J by 9 bases, with 12 bases left in between. This CDR3 has 13 amino acids. The germline V gene has CDR1 SNHLY and CDR2 FYNNEI. This chain's CDR3 is CASSDKRGLEQFF. CDR3 DNA: TGTGCCAGCAGTGATAAAAGGGGACTTGAGCAGTTCTTC.

The chain carries TRBV5-6 and TRBJ2-2; D possibly matches TRBD1 or TRBD2 (5 bases each). Trimming shortened V by 1 base and J by 0 bases, and 10 bases separated the two germline ends. CDR3 size: 16 residues. Germline assignment: CDR1 SGHDT and CDR2 YYEEEE. The CDR3 loop is CASSLLTGPNTGELFF. CDR3 DNA: TGTGCCAGCAGCTTGTTAACGGGGCCGAACACCGGGGAGCTGTTTTTT.

The chain recombines TRBV28 with TRBJ1-2; D call uncertain. This CDR3 is 14 amino acids long. CDR1 is MDHEN, CDR2 SYDVKM, per germline. Trimming took off 11 bases at V and 1 base at J, with 17 bases between the two ends. CDR3 sequence (DNA): TGTGCCGGTGGTGGGCCATCAGATAACTATGGCTACACCTTC. This codes for CAGGGPSDNYGYTF.

V gene TRBV2 combines with J gene TRBJ2-7, with D perhaps matching TRBD1 (5 bases). This CDR3 spans 14 amino acids. Looked up from germline, CDR1 is SNHLY and CDR2 is FYNNEI. V was clipped by 3 bases and J by 0 bases, with 9 bases between them. The CDR3 spells CASSDRAGSYEQYF. The CDR3 nucleotides are TGTGCCAGCAGTGACAGGGCAGGCTCCTACGAGCAGTACTTC.

The V gene is TRBV9, the J gene TRBJ2-3, with 12 bases identical to TRBD2. Germline CDR1 and CDR2: SGDLS and YYNGEE. V lost 4 bases, J lost 0 bases, and 3 bases stayed unmatched. CDR3 length: 16 residues. As DNA, the CDR3 is TGTGCCAGCAGCCTCCTAGCGGGGGGGAGCACAGATACGCAGTATTTT. Protein sequence: CASSLLAGGSTDTQYF. Full variable domain (rest looked up from reference TRBV9 and TRBJ2-3): DSGVTQTPKHLITATGQRVTLRCSPRSGDLSVYWYQQSLDQGLQFLIQYYNGEERAKGNILERFSAQQFPDLHSELNLSSLELGDSALYFCASSLLAGGSTDTQYFGPGTRLTVL.

The J gene is TRBJ2-5, the V gene TRBV5-1, with D perhaps matching TRBD2 (7 bases). Trimming left V 1 base short and J 4 bases short, with 26 bases between. The CDR3 loop spans 19 amino acids. Germline CDR1 SGHRS, CDR2 YFSETQ. Here the CDR3 DNA reads TGCGCCAGCAGCTTGATGTCTGGTGGGGGGGCCCCAGATAGAGAGACCCAGTACTTC. It encodes CASSLMSGGGAPDRETQYF.

The chain couples TRBV11-2 to TRBJ2-5; TRBD2 matches at 7 bases. V dropped 2 bases and J dropped 5; count of bases not matched to a gene: 8. Germline lookup yields CDR1 SGHAT and CDR2 FQNNGV. CDR3 length equals 15 residues. The CDR3 here is CASSLSERGGETQYF. The CDR3 DNA reads TGTGCCAGCAGCTTATCCGAGCGGGGAGGTGAGACCCAGTACTTC. Complete variable domain (other parts from reference TRBV11-2 and TRBJ2-5): EAGVAQSPRYKIIEKRQSVAFWCNPISGHATLYWYQQILGQGPKLLIQFQNNGVVDDSQLPKDRFSAERLKGVDSTLKIQPAKLEDSAVYLCASSLSERGGETQYFGPGTRLLVL.

The chain joins TRBV28 to TRBJ1-1; 9 nucleotides match TRBD1. The CDR3 extends over 18 amino acids. Germline V gives CDR1 MDHEN, CDR2 SYDVKM. Losses at the gene ends were 8 bases for V and 1 base for J; bases not matched to a gene: 17. CDR3 DNA: TGTGCCAGCCGTAAAACAGGGGGCTTGTTTCGGGAGAACACTGAAGCTTTCTTT. This sequence encodes CASRKTGGLFRENTEAFF.

The rearrangement joins TRBV7-6 to TRBJ1-2, with D maybe TRBD1 (5 bases). V was pared by 5 bases and J by 1 base, with 8 bases between. The CDR3 is 13 residues long. In germline, CDR1 is SGHVS, CDR2 FNYEAQ. The CDR3 DNA reads TGTGCCAGCAGCCGTGACAGTAACTATGGCTACACCTTC. Its protein is CASSRDSNYGYTF.

This clone was recorded a few times. The genes are TRBV29-1 and TRBJ2-7; D gene uncertain. The CDR3 spans 11 residues. Germline V gene sequence: CDR1 SQVTM, CDR2 ANQGSEA. V dropped 1 base and J dropped 5 bases, with 6 bases sitting between them. DNA for the CDR3: TGCAGCGTTGAAGTTCGCAACGAGCAGTACTTC. Protein: CSVEVRNEQYF.

The chain links TRBV7-3 to TRBJ1-1, with 7 bases lining up with TRBD1. Unmatched junction bases numbered 6, after V lost 5 bases and J lost 3 bases. Per the germline V gene, CDR1 is SGHTA and CDR2 is FQGTGA. CDR3 length equals 14 residues. The CDR3 DNA is TGTGCCAGCAGCCAGGGGGGGAGCGACACTGAAGCTTTCTTT. Translation gives CASSQGGSDTEAFF.

The rearrangement uses TRBV12-1 and TRBJ1-5; the D segment call TRBD1 is taken from the table without a DNA check. TRBV12-1 is a pseudogene segment. The CDR3 extends over 20 amino acids. The CDR3 DNA follows: TGTGCCAGCAGCCCCGCTCGGGACAGGGGTCGTCCTTACCAATATCAGCCCCAGCATTTT. Translation gives CASSPARDRGRPYQYQPQHF.

This chain's CDR3 is CATRETQNTEAFF. The DNA of the CDR3 is TGTGCCACCAGGGAAACACAGAACACTGAAGCTTTCTTT. The rearrangement joins TRBV10-3 to TRBJ1-1; possible D gene TRBD1, 5 bases. Trimming cost V 10 bases and J 1 base, with 13 bases left between them. This CDR3 contains 13 residues. Germline V gives CDR1 ENHRY, CDR2 SYGVKD.

This sequence joins TRBV7-8 and TRBJ2-7, with D perhaps matching TRBD1 or TRBD2 (5 bases each). Germline V lookup: CDR1 SGHVS, CDR2 FQNEAQ. The CDR3 totals 15 residues. Trimming took off 1 base at V and 0 bases at J, with 10 bases between the two ends. Written as DNA, the CDR3 is TGTGCCAGCAGCTTAGTGTCGGGGCTCTCCTACGAGCAGTACTTC. Translation gives CASSLVSGLSYEQYF.

The chain has TRBV7-8 and TRBJ1-1; unclear D gene. The CDR3 totals 17 residues. Trimming pared 0 bases from V and 1 base from J, leaving 15 bases between. Germline assignment: CDR1 SGHVS and CDR2 FQNEAQ. DNA of the CDR3: TGTGCCAGCAGCTTAGCGGTGGGGTCGGTCCGGAACACTGAAGCTTTCTTT. It is translated as CASSLAVGSVRNTEAFF.

V and J are TRBV12-1 and TRBJ1-2; the DNA was not used to check the table's D call, TRBD1. TRBV12-1 is tagged as a pseudogene. This CDR3 region has 15 residues. In nucleotides, the CDR3 is TGTGCCAGCAGCTCAGGGACAGGGGTCCTCAGGGGCTACACCTTC. This gives the protein CASSSGTGVLRGYTF.

The chain links TRBV11-1 to TRBJ2-7; no firm D call. This CDR3 is 14 amino acids long. V was trimmed by 1 base and J by 0 bases, leaving 7 bases between them. CDR1 and CDR2 from the germline V gene are SGHAT and FQDESV (reference sequence). The chain's CDR3 is CASSLGRYSYEQYF. CDR3 in DNA: TGTGCCAGCAGCTTAGGCCGGTACTCCTACGAGCAGTACTTC.

Only one count was recorded for this clone. The chain carries TRBV7-6 and TRBJ2-5; D unclear. V was cut by 5 bases and J by 2 bases, with 24 bases left in between. The CDR3 length is 18 residues. Germline assignment: CDR1 SGHVS and CDR2 FNYEAQ. CDR3 nucleotides: TGTGCCAGCAGCCCCTTATCCATGTCGAGGCCTCCACAAGAGACCCAGTACTTC. As protein: CASSPLSMSRPPQETQYF.